This T cell receptor (beta chain) was captured in a study of post-analysis software for immune sequencing data. Study-level information: The study covered relapsing-remitting, secondary progressive and progressive-relapsing courses of multiple sclerosis. Study-level results: Significantly decreased normalized Chao1 diversity was recorded for multiple sclerosis patients relative to controls. The F measure placed samples prepared in the same batch into strongly shared clusters.

Concerning this clonotype itself: Its antigen is unknown.

Prepared libraries of TCR beta cDNA carried unique molecular identifiers. TCRdb analysed the PCR reads with MiXCR anew, one entry per CDR3 protein. The top ten clones hold 9% to 14% of a sample with about 500,000 distinct CDR3 sequences, 40% to 55% of them seen once. The clonotype was recovered from a girl aged 5 to 17 with multiple sclerosis. Specimen: blood.

The CDR3 DNA is TGTGCCAGTAGTATCAGCAGACAAGAGACCCAGTACTTC. This translates into CASSISRQETQYF. The V and J genes are TRBV19 and TRBJ2-5, with no clear D. This CDR3 is built from 13 residues. V was cut by 3 bases and J by 2 bases, with 7 bases left in between. Germline V lookup: CDR1 LNHDA, CDR2 SQIVND (reference sequence).